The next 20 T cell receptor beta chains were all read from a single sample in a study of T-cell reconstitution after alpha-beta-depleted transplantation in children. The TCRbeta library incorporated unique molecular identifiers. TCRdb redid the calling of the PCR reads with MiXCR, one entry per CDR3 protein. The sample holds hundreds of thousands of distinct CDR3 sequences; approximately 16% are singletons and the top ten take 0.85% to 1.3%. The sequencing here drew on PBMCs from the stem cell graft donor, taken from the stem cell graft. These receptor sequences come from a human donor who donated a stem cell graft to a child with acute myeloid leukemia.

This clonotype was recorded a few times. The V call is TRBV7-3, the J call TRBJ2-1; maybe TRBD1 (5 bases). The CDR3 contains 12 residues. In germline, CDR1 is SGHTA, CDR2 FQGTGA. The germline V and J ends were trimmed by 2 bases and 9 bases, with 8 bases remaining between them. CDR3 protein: CASSLGAREQFF. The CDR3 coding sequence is TGTGCCAGCAGCTTAGGGGCCCGTGAGCAGTTCTTC. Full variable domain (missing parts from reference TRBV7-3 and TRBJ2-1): GAGVSQTPSNKVTEKGKYVELRCDPISGHTALYWYRQSLGQGPEFLIYFQGTGAADDSGLPNDRFFAVRPEGSVSTLKIQRTERGDSAVYLCASSLGAREQFFGPGTRLTVL.

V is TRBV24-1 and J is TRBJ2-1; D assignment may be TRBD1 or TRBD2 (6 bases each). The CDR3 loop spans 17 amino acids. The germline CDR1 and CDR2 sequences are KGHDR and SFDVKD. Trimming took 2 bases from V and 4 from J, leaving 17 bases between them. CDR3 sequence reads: CATSDWGAKETYNEQFF. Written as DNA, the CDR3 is TGTGCCACCAGTGATTGGGGGGCCAAGGAAACGTACAATGAGCAGTTCTTC.

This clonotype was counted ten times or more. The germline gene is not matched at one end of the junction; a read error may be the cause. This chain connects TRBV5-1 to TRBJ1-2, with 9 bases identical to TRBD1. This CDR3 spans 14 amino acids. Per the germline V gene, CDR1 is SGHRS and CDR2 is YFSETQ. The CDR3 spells CASTLDRGSGGYTF. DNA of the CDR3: TGCGCCAGCACCTTGGACAGGGGAAGCGGCGGCTACACCTTC.

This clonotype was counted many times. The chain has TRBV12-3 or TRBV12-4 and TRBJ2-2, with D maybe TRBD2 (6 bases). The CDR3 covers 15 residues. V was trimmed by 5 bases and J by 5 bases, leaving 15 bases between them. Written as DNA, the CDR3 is TGTGCCAGCAGTCCGCGGGGAATGGGTACCGGGGAGCTGTTTTTT. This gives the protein CASSPRGMGTGELFF.

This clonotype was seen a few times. CDR3 in DNA: TGTGCCAGCAGCTTGGTACACGAAGCTCACACCGGGGAGCTGTTTTTT. Encoded protein: CASSLVHEAHTGELFF. The chain carries TRBV5-6 and TRBJ2-2; D remains unclear. The germline CDR1 and CDR2 sequences are SGHDT and YYEEEE. V was shortened by 0 bases and J by 3 bases, with 12 bases between the two germline ends. The CDR3 extends over 16 amino acids.

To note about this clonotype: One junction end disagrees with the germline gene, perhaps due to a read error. This CDR3 is CASQPGGKSTDAFF. For the CDR3, the DNA is TGTGCCAGCCAGCCTGGTGGAAAGAGCACTGATGCTTTCTTT. The chain carries TRBV27 and TRBJ1-1; D not certain. In germline, CDR1 is MNHEY, CDR2 SMNVEV (reference sequence). The CDR3 length is 14 residues.

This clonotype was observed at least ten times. CDR3 region: CSAGGPGGYNEQFF. The CDR3 DNA reads TGCAGTGCAGGGGGGCCAGGGGGTTACAATGAGCAGTTCTTC. The V call is TRBV20-1, the J call TRBJ2-1; TRBD1 might be the D (7 bases). The CDR3 is 14 residues long. CDR1 is DFQATT, CDR2 SNEGSKA, per germline (reference sequence). V shed 6 bases and J shed 4 bases, with 16 bases lying between them.

The CDR3 loop reads CATSDGGDTEAFF. In DNA, the CDR3 is TGTGCCACCAGTGATGGTGGCGACACTGAAGCTTTCTTT. This sequence joins TRBV24-1 and TRBJ1-1; D is undetermined. The ends were cut back, 3 bases at V and 3 bases at J, with 7 bases in the middle. Germline CDR1 KGHDR, CDR2 SFDVKD. The CDR3 is made up of 13 amino acids.

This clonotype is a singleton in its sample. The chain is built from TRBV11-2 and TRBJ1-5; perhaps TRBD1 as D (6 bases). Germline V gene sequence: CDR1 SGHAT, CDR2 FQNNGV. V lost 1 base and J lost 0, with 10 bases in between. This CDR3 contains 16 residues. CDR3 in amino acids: CASSLVGGYSNQPQHF. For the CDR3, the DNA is TGTGCCAGCAGCTTAGTAGGGGGTTATAGCAATCAGCCCCAGCATTTT.

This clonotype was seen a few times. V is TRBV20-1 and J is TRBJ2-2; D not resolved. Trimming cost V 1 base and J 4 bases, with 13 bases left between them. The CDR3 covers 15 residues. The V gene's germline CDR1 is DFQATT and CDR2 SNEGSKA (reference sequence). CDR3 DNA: TGCAGTGCTAGAGGGCACGGAAGGTTCACCGGGGAGCTGTTTTTT. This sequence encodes CSARGHGRFTGELFF.

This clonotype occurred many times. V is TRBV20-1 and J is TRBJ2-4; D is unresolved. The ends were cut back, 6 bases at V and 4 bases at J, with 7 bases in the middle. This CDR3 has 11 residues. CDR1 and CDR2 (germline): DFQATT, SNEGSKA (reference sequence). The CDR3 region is CSAPIKNIQYF. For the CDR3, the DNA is TGCAGTGCACCTATTAAAAACATTCAGTACTTC.

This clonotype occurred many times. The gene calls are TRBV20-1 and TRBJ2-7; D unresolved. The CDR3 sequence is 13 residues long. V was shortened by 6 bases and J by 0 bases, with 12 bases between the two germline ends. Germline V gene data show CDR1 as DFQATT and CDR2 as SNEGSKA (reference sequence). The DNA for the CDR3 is TGCAGTGCCGAAGCCCCGGCCTCCTACGAGCAGTACGTC. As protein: CSAEAPASYEQYV.

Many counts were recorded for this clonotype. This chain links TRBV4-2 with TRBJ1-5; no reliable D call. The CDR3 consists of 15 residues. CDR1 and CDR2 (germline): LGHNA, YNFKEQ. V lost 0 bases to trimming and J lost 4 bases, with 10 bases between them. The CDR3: CASSQEDGINQPQHF. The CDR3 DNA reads TGTGCCAGCAGCCAAGAAGACGGTATAAATCAGCCCCAGCATTTT.

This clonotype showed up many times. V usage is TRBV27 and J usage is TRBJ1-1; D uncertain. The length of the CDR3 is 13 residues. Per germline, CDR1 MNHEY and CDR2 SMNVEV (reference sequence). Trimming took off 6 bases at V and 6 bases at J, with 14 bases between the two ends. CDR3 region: CASRTNSPSEAFF. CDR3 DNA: TGTGCCAGCAGAACAAACAGTCCTTCTGAAGCTTTCTTT.

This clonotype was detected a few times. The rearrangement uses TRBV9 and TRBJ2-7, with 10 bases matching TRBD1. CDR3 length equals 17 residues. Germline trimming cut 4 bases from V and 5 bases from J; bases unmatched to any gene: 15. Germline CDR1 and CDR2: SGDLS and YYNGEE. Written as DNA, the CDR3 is TGTGCCAGCAGCCCTCGAGGGGGGGGACAGGGGAGGGACGAGCAGTACTTC. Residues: CASSPRGGGQGRDEQYF.

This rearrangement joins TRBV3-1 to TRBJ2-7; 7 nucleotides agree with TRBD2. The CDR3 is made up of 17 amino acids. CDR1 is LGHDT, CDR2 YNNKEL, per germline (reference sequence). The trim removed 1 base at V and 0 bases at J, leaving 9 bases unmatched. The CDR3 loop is CASSQGITGGISYEQYF. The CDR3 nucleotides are TGTGCCAGCAGCCAAGGTATAACGGGGGGAATCTCCTACGAGCAGTACTTC.

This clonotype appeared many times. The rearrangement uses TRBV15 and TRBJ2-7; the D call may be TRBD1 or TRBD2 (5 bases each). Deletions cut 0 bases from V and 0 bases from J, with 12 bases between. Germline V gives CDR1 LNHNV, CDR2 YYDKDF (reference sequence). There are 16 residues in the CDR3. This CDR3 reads CATSRDRDVASYEQYF. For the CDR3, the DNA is TGTGCCACCAGCAGAGATCGGGACGTTGCCTCCTACGAGCAGTACTTC.

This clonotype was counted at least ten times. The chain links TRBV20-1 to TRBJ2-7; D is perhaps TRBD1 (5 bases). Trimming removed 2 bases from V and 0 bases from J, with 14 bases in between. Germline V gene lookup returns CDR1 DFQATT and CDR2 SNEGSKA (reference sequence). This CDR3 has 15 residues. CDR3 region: CSARSATGGSYEQYF. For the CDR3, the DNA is TGCAGTGCTAGATCTGCCACAGGCGGCTCCTACGAGCAGTACTTC.

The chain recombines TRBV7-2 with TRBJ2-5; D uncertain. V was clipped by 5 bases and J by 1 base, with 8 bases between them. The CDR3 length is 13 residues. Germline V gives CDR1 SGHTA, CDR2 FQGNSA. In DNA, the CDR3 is TGTGCCAGCAGCACCCGGCCCCAAGAGACCCAGTACTTC. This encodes CASSTRPQETQYF.

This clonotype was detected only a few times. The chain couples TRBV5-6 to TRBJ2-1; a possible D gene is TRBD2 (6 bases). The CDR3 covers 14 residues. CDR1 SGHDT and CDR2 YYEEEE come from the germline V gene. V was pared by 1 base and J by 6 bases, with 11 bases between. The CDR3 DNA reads TGTGCCAGCAGCTTGATGGCGGGGCCCAATGAGCAGTTCTTC. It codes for CASSLMAGPNEQFF.